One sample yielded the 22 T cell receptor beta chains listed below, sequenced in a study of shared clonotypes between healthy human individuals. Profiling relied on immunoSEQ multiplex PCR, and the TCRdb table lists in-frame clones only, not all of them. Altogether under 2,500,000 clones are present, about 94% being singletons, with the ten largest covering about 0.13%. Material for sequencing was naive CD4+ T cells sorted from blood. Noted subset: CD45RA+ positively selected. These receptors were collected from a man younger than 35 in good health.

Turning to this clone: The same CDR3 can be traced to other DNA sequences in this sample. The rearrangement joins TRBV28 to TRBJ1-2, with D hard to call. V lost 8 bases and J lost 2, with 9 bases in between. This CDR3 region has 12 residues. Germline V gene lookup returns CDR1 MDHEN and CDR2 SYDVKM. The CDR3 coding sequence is TGTGCCAGCTCGACACTGAACTATGGCTACACCTTC. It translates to CASSTLNYGYTF.

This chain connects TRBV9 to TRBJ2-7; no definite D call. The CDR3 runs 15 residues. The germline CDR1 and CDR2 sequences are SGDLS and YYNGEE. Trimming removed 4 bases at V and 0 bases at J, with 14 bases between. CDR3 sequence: CASSKEETGSYEQYF. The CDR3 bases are TGTGCCAGCAGCAAAGAGGAGACTGGCTCCTACGAGCAGTACTTC.

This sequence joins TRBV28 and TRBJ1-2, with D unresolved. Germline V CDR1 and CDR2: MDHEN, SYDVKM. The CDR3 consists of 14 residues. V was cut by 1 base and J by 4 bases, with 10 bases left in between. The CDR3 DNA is TGTGCCAGCAGTTTATCGGTCGAATCCTATGGCTACACCTTC. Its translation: CASSLSVESYGYTF.

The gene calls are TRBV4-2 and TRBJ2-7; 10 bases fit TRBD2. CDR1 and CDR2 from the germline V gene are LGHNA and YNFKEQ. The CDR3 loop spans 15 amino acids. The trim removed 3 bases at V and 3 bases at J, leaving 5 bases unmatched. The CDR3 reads CASSQVSGGNYEQYF. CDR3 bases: TGTGCCAGCAGCCAGGTTAGCGGGGGGAACTACGAGCAGTACTTC.

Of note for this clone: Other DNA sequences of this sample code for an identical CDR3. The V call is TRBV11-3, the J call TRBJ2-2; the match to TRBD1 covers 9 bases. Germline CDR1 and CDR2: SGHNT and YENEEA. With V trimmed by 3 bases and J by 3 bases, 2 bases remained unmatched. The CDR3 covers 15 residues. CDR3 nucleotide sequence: TGTGCCAGCAGCTTGGACAGGGGTGACACCGGGGAGCTGTTTTTT. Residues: CASSLDRGDTGELFF.

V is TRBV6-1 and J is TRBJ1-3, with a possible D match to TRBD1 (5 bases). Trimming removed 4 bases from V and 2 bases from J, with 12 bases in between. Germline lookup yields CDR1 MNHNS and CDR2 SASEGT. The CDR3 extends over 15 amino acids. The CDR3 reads CASSAQGGAGNTIYF. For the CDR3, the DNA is TGTGCCAGCAGTGCCCAGGGAGGAGCTGGAAACACCATATATTTT.

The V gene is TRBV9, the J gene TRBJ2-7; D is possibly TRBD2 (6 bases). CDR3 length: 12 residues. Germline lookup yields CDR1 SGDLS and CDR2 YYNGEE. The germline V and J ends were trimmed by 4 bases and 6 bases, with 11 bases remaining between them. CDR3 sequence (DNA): TGTGCCAGCAGCTTATACGGGGGCGAGCAGTACTTC. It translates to CASSLYGGEQYF.

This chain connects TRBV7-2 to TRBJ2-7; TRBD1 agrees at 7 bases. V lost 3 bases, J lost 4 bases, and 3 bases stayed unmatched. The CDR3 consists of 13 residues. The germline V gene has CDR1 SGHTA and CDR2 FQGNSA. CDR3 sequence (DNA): TGTGCCAGCAGCTTCGGGACAGATTACGAGCAGTACTTC. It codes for CASSFGTDYEQYF.

CDR3 region: CASRSGQMNYGYTF. As DNA, the CDR3 is TGTGCCAGCAGATCGGGACAGATGAACTATGGCTACACCTTC. The V and J genes are TRBV6-1 and TRBJ1-2; 7 bases agree with TRBD1. CDR1 and CDR2 from the germline V gene are MNHNS and SASEGT. With 6 bases clipped from V and 2 bases from J, the junction kept 6 bases outside the gene matches. There are 14 residues in the CDR3.

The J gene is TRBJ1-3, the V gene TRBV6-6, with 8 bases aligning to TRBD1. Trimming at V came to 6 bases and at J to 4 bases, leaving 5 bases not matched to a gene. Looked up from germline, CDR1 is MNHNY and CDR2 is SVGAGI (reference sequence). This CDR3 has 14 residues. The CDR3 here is CASRLDREGNTIYF. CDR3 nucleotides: TGTGCCAGCAGACTGGACAGGGAGGGAAACACCATATATTTT.

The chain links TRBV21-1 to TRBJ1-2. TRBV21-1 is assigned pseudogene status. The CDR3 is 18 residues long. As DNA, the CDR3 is TGTGCCAGCAGCAAAGAGGAGGGTGCGGCAACAGCATGCTATGGCTACACCTTC. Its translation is CASSKEEGAATACYGYTF.

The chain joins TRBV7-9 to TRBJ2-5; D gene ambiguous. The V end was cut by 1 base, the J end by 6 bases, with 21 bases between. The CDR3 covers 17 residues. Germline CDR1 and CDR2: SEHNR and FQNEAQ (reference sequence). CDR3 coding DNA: TGTGCCAGCAGCTTAGTAAAGTACGGCGGTCCCCCGAAGACCCAGTACTTC. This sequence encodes CASSLVKYGGPPKTQYF.

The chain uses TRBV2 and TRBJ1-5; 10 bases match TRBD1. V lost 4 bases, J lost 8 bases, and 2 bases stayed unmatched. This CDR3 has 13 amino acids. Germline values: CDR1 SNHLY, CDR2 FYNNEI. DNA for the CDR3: TGTGCCAGCAGTGGGGACAGGGGAGAGCCCCAGCATTTT. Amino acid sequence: CASSGDRGEPQHF. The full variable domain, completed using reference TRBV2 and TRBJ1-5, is EPEVTQTPSHQVTQMGQEVILRCVPISNHLYFYWYRQILGQKVEFLVSFYNNEISEKSEIFDDQFSVERPDGSNFTLKIRSTKLEDSAMYFCASSGDRGEPQHFGDGTRLSIL.

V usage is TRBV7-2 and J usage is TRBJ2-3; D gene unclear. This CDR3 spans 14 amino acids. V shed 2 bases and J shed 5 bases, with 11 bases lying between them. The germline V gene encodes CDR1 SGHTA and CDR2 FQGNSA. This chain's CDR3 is CASSLRQAGDTQYF. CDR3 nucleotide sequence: TGTGCCAGCAGCTTACGCCAGGCCGGAGATACGCAGTATTTT.

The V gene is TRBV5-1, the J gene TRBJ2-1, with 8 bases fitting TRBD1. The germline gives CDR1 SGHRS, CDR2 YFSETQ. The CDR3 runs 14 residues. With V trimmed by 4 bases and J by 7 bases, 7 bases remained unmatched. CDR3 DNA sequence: TGCGCCAGCAGCACCGGACAGGGATTGAATGAGCAGTTCTTC. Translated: CASSTGQGLNEQFF.

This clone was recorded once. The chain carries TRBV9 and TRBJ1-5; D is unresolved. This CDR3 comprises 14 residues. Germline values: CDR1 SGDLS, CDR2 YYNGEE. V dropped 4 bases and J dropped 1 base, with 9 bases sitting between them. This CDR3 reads CASSPDGSNQPQHF. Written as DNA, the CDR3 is TGTGCCAGCAGCCCGGACGGCAGCAATCAGCCCCAGCATTTT.

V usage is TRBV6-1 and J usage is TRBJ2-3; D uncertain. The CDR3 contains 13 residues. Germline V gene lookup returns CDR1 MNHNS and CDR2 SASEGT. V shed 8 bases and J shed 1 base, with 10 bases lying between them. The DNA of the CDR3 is TGTGCCAGCGTCGGGCTTGGCACAGATACGCAGTATTTT. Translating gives CASVGLGTDTQYF.

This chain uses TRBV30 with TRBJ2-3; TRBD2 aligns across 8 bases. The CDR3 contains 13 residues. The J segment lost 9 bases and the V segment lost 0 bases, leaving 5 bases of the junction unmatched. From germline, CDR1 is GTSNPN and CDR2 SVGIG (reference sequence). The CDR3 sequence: CAWSVYGGATQYF. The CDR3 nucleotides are TGTGCCTGGAGTGTATACGGGGGGGCGACGCAGTATTTT.

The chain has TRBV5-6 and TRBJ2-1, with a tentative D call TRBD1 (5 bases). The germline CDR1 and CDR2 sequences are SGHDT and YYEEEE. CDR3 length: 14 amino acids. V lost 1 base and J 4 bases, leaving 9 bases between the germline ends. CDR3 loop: CASSLIDRYNEQFF. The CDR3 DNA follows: TGTGCCAGCAGCTTGATCGACAGATACAATGAGCAGTTCTTC. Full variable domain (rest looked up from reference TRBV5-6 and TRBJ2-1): DAGVTQSPTHLIKTRGQQVTLRCSPKSGHDTVSWYQQALGQGPQFIFQYYEEEERQRGNFPDRFSGHQFPNYSSELNVNALLLGDSALYLCASSLIDRYNEQFFGPGTRLTVL.

This CDR3 reads CASHNPGQGYEQYF. In DNA form, the CDR3 reads TGTGCCAGTCACAACCCCGGACAGGGCTACGAGCAGTACTTC. V and J are TRBV28 and TRBJ2-7; 8 bases map to TRBD1. Germline CDR1 is MDHEN and CDR2 is SYDVKM. J lost 3 bases, V lost 9 bases, and 10 bases had no gene match. The CDR3 is 14 residues long.

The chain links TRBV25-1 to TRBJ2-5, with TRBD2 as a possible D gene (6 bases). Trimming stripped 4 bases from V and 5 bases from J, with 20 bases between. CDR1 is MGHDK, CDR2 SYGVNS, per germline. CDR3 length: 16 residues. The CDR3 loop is CASSGGVSVDPETQYF. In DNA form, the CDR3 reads TGTGCCAGCAGTGGGGGGGTCTCGGTTGATCCCGAGACCCAGTACTTC.

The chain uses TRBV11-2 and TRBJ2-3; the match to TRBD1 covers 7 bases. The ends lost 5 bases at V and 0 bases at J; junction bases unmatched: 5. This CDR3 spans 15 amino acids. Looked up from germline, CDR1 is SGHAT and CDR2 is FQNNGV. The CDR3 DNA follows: TGTGCCAGCAGCAGTCGGACAGGTAGCACAGATACGCAGTATTTT. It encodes CASSSRTGSTDTQYF.